The sequence of this TCR beta chain was determined in a study of shared clonotypes between healthy human individuals. Study findings and constraints: The small donor group covered limited genetic and exposure diversity.

In the authors' methods: Filtering of immunoSEQ junctional sequences could not match full-length read filtering. Only in-frame clones appear in the TCRdb table, and some are missing; sequencing was by immunoSEQ multiplex PCR. Clonal size and the V and J genes are those of that table, whereas D and trimming came from the DNA. This table has about 2.3 million clones, 90% to 95% appearing once. The V and J ends lost 4 bases and 1 base, in that order; junction bases with no gene match: 2. The germline gives CDR1 SGHNT, CDR2 YENEEA. This CDR3 region has 15 residues. Note on this clone: Its antigen is still unknown. The identical CDR3 is also encoded by other nucleotide sequences in the sample.

This TCR derives from a man in his late teens or twenties in good health. Some clones in this sample may be carry-over from other donors' samples. The sequenced sample was naive CD4+ T cells from PBMCs. Subset given: CD45RA+ positively selected. The chain couples TRBV11-3 to TRBJ2-3; TRBD2 aligns across 10 bases. The CDR3 bases are TGTGCCAGCAGCTCCGGGACTAGCGGCACAGATACGCAGTATTTT. It translates to CASSSGTSGTDTQYF.